The following is a T cell receptor (beta chain) sequence with its context. The data are from a study of control samples from healthy donors and cancer patients. Profiling relied on immunoSEQ multiplex PCR, and the TCRdb table lists in-frame clones only, not all of them. The sample holds some 410,000 clones, 80% to 95% seen once. The CDR3 contains 18 residues. V was cut by 0 bases and J by 0 bases, with 15 bases left in between. Germline V gene sequence: CDR1 SGHRS, CDR2 YFSETQ. The sequencing input was PBMCs. This TCR came from a man between 35 and 55 years old with head and neck cancer. The V call is TRBV5-1, the J call TRBJ2-2; D uncertain. CDR3 in amino acids: CASSLVVTLFSNTGELFF. CDR3 DNA sequence: TGCGCCAGCAGCTTGGTAGTGACCCTTTTTTCGAACACCGGGGAGCTGTTTTTT. The full variable domain, its missing parts supplied by reference TRBV5-1 and TRBJ2-2, is KAGVTQTPRYLIKTRGQQVTLSCSPISGHRSVSWYQQTPGQGLQFLFEYFSETQRNKGNFPGRFSGRQFSNSRSEMNVSTLELGDSALYLCASSLVVTLFSNTGELFFGEGSRLTVL.